The 6 T cell receptor beta chains below all came from one sample that was sequenced in a study of blood T cell repertoires in COVID-19 (dated by TCRdb to 2020 to 2021). Libraries were constructed by the immunoSEQ multiplex PCR assay. The clones in this table, taken by TCRdb from immuneACCESS, are in-frame only. Not every clone is retained; where verified, under half of the shortfall comes from an unresolved V gene, and the cause of the rest is unknown. The sample table contains approximately 92,000 clones; only one count was recorded for 82% of them. The ten most abundant clones make up about 20% of the sample. Sequencing was done on a sample of peripheral blood. These receptor sequences come from a man older than 75 with acute or convalescent COVID-19.

V and J are TRBV5-5 and TRBJ2-5, with TRBD2 identical over 13 bases. Germline lookup yields CDR1 SGHKS and CDR2 YYEKEE (reference sequence). The CDR3 totals 16 residues. The J segment lost 4 bases and the V segment lost 0 bases, leaving 3 bases of the junction unmatched. CDR3 loop: CASSLAGLAGSETQYF. In DNA, the CDR3 is TGTGCCAGCAGCTTGGCGGGACTAGCGGGGTCAGAGACCCAGTACTTC.

Points on this clone: Compared with germline, one end of the junction differs, possibly owing to a read error. DNA for the CDR3: TGTGCCAGCACCTTGGGGGGGGCAGATACGCAGTATTTT. Translation gives CASTLGGADTQYF. The V call is TRBV5-4, the J call TRBJ2-3, with 7 bases aligning to TRBD2. The CDR3 loop spans 13 amino acids. Per germline, CDR1 SGHNT and CDR2 YYREEE (reference sequence).

The rearrangement links TRBV19 to TRBJ1-1; possibly TRBD1 for D (6 bases). V dropped 4 bases and J dropped 4 bases, with 10 bases sitting between them. CDR3 length equals 13 residues. Germline values: CDR1 LNHDA, CDR2 SQIVND (reference sequence). CDR3 protein: CASSTSGATEAFF. In DNA, the CDR3 is TGTGCCAGTAGTACCTCAGGGGCCACTGAAGCTTTCTTT. Variable domain in full (rest from reference TRBV19 and TRBJ1-1): DGGITQSPKYLFRKEGQNVTLSCEQNLNHDAMYWYRQDPGQGLRLIYYSQIVNDFQKGDIAEGYSVSREKKESFPLTVTSAQKNPTAFYLCASSTSGATEAFFGQGTRLTVV.

The V call is TRBV4-1, the J call TRBJ1-5; 7 nucleotides match TRBD1. V trimming: 0 bases; J trimming: 6 bases; junction bases outside the gene matches: 11. Germline CDR1 reads MGHRA; CDR2 reads YSYEKL. This CDR3 spans 17 amino acids. The CDR3 DNA reads TGCGCCAGCAGCCAAGATAAGGGGGCCCCCGGAGGTCAGCCCCAGCATTTT. Protein product: CASSQDKGAPGGQPQHF.

The chain employs TRBV19 and TRBJ2-6; TRBD1 might be the D (5 bases). This CDR3 comprises 15 residues. V gave up 5 bases and J gave up 2 bases, with 10 bases separating them. Germline values: CDR1 LNHDA, CDR2 SQIVND (reference sequence). CDR3: CASSATGTGANVLTF. The DNA of the CDR3 is TGTGCCAGTAGTGCAACAGGAACTGGGGCCAACGTCCTGACTTTC.

The chain links TRBV18 to TRBJ1-2; D unclear. The CDR3 contains 14 residues. V shed 4 bases and J shed 0 bases, with 9 bases lying between them. CDR1 and CDR2 (germline): KGHSH, LQKENI. The chain's CDR3 is CASSLQLSNYGYTF. CDR3 sequence (DNA): TGTGCCAGCTCACTACAGCTTTCTAACTATGGCTACACCTTC. Variable domain in full (rest from reference TRBV18 and TRBJ1-2): NAGVMQNPRHLVRRRGQEARLRCSPMKGHSHVYWYRQLPEEGLKFMVYLQKENIIDESGMPKERFSAEFPKEGPSILRIQQVVRGDSAAYFCASSLQLSNYGYTFGSGTRLTVV.